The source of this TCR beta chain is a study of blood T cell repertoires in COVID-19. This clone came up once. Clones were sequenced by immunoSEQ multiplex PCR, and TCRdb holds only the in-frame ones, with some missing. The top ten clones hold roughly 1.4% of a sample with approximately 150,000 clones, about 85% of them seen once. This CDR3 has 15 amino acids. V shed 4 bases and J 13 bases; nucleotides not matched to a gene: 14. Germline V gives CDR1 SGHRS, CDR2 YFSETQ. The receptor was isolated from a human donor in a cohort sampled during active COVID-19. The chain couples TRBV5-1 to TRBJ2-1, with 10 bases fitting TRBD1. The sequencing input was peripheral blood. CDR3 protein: CASSMGQGRHKGQFF. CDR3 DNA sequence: TGCGCCAGCAGCATGGGACAGGGGAGGCATAAGGGACAGTTCTTC.